This section outlines one TCR beta chain sequence together with its context. The data were taken from a study of cytomegalovirus exposure and HLA in healthy donors. This PCR relied on a set of 60 Vbeta primers and 13 Jbeta primers. Sequencing used immunoSEQ multiplex PCR; TCRdb keeps in-frame clones, though not all of them. Its clone listing holds 150,000 to 200,000 clones. The CDR3 totals 18 residues. The V gene's germline CDR1 is SEHNR and CDR2 FQNEAQ (reference sequence). The ends lost 3 bases at V and 2 bases at J; junction bases unmatched: 13. The TCR originated in a boy aged 10-17 years in good health and CMV-seronegative. Sequenced: PBMCs. The chain links TRBV7-9 to TRBJ1-3; the match to TRBD1 covers 7 bases. The DNA for the CDR3 is TGTGCCAGCAGCTTCTCCTTCGAGCAGGGGGAAGCTGGAAACACCATATATTTT. Amino acids: CASSFSFEQGEAGNTIYF. The full variable domain, in which reference TRBV7-9 and TRBJ1-3 provide the parts outside the CDR3, is DTGVSQNPRHKITKRGQNVTFRCDPISEHNRLYWYRQTLGQGPEFLTYFQNEAQLEKSRLLSDRFSAERPKGSFSTLEIQRTEQGDSAMYLCASSFSFEQGEAGNTIYFGEGSWLTVV.